The 14 T cell receptor beta chains presented below share a single source sample, sequenced in a study of cytomegalovirus exposure and HLA in healthy donors. 60 Vbeta and 13 Jbeta primers were used in PCR. Data came from immunoSEQ multiplex PCR; TCRdb stores just in-frame clones and leaves some out. Of 100,000 to 150,000 clones in the sample, 74% were seen once. The sample comprised PBMCs. Receptors originate from a woman between 45 and 65 years old in good health and CMV-seropositive.

This chain uses TRBV5-4 with TRBJ2-3; D remains ambiguous. Germline lookup yields CDR1 SGHNT and CDR2 YYREEE (reference sequence). The V and J ends lost 0 bases and 5 bases respectively, with 13 bases between them. This CDR3 contains 15 residues. Here the CDR3 reads CASSLGGPGGDTQYF. CDR3 coding DNA: TGTGCCAGCAGCTTGGGTGGCCCGGGTGGAGATACGCAGTATTTT.

This sequence joins TRBV4-3 and TRBJ1-2, with D hard to call. V lost 0 bases and J lost 6, with 17 bases in between. The CDR3 has 16 residues. Per the germline V gene, CDR1 is LGHNA and CDR2 is YSLEER. CDR3 sequence reads: CASSQDLALGGNGYTF. The CDR3, as DNA: TGCGCCAGCAGCCAAGATCTAGCCTTGGGAGGGAATGGCTACACCTTC.

V is TRBV19 and J is TRBJ1-2; D ambiguous. V was pared by 5 bases and J by 5 bases, with 9 bases between. The CDR3 is 12 amino acids. The germline CDR1 and CDR2 sequences are LNHDA and SQIVND (reference sequence). The CDR3 sequence: CASSLSFYGYTF. The CDR3 nucleotides read TGTGCCAGTAGTCTCTCCTTTTATGGCTACACCTTC.

The chain has TRBV11-3 and TRBJ2-6, with D uncertain. V was trimmed by 5 bases and J by 0 bases, leaving 8 bases between them. The CDR3 runs 15 residues. Germline values: CDR1 SGHNT, CDR2 YENEEA. As DNA, the CDR3 is TGTGCCAGCAGCCTCTCGGGCTCTGGGGCCAACGTCCTGACTTTC. Amino acids: CASSLSGSGANVLTF.

The chain recombines TRBV29-1 with TRBJ1-1; D is undetermined. V lost 7 bases to trimming and J lost 1 base, with 16 bases between them. This CDR3 region has 14 residues. CDR1 and CDR2 (germline): SQVTM, ANQGSEA. Written as DNA, the CDR3 is TGCAGCGGGGTCGAGGGTTCCGGGAACACTGAAGCTTTCTTT. Its protein is CSGVEGSGNTEAFF.

The chain links TRBV5-1 to TRBJ2-7, with a tentative D call TRBD2 (5 bases). V was clipped by 7 bases and J by 0 bases, with 20 bases between them. Germline loops: CDR1 SGHRS, CDR2 YFSETQ. This CDR3 comprises 16 residues. CDR3 residues: CASLPSPGSYSYEQYF. The DNA for the CDR3 is TGCGCCAGCCTTCCCTCTCCGGGGTCCTACTCCTACGAGCAGTACTTC.

This clone was counted once. The V and J genes are TRBV6-1 and TRBJ2-5; D is uncertain. Germline V gives CDR1 MNHNS, CDR2 SASEGT. There are 15 residues in the CDR3. V gave up 1 base and J gave up 7 bases, with 16 bases separating them. Written as DNA, the CDR3 is TGTGCCAGCAGTGAAGGTCTGGGCTACCCGGTGACCCAGTACTTC. Translating it yields CASSEGLGYPVTQYF.

The chain carries TRBV5-8 and TRBJ1-5; the D gene is possibly TRBD1 (6 bases). The ends were cut back, 2 bases at V and 3 bases at J, with 15 bases in the middle. The CDR3 has 16 amino acids. The germline CDR1 and CDR2 sequences are SGHTS and YDEGEE. The chain's CDR3 is CASSFGGLGSNQPQHF. CDR3 DNA sequence: TGTGCCAGCAGCTTCGGGGGGCTAGGATCCAATCAGCCCCAGCATTTT.

This chain uses TRBV2 with TRBJ1-3; D is undetermined. This CDR3 spans 14 amino acids. V lost 6 bases and J lost 3, with 12 bases in between. Germline V CDR1 and CDR2: SNHLY, FYNNEI. The CDR3 DNA reads TGTGCCAGCAGAGGAGCGTCGGATGGAAACACCATATATTTT. Translated, it gives CASRGASDGNTIYF.

The chain combines TRBV11-3 with TRBJ2-7; tentatively, D is TRBD1 (6 bases). This CDR3 comprises 15 residues. CDR1 SGHNT and CDR2 YENEEA come from the germline V gene. V shed 2 bases and J shed 4 bases, with 15 bases lying between them. CDR3 coding DNA: TGTGCCAGCAGCTTAAGTGCAGGGGCTGTTTACGAGCAGTACTTC. Translated, it gives CASSLSAGAVYEQYF.

The chain carries TRBV2 and TRBJ2-5; TRBD1 agrees at 8 bases. The J call may be wrong; the DNA end is better matched by TRBJ2-7. CDR1 is SNHLY and CDR2 is FYNNEI in the germline V gene. This CDR3 is built from 15 residues. The CDR3 reads CASSDRRTGWYEQYF. The CDR3 bases are TGTGCCAGCAGTGATCGGCGGACAGGGTGGTACGAGCAGTACTTC.

Notes on this clone: The junction departs from germline at one end; a sequencing error may be responsible. The chain has TRBV5-4 and TRBJ2-5; 10 nucleotides line up with TRBD2. The germline V gene encodes CDR1 SGHNT and CDR2 YYREEE (reference sequence). The CDR3 has 16 amino acids. The CDR3 protein is CARSLAGGQSGETQYF. The DNA for the CDR3 is TGTGCCCGCAGCTTAGCGGGGGGTCAATCCGGGGAGACCCAGTACTTC. The full variable domain, in which reference TRBV5-4 and TRBJ2-5 provide the parts outside the CDR3, is ETGVTQSPTHLIKTRGQQVTLRCSSQSGHNTVSWYQQALGQGPQFIFQYYREEENGRGNFPPRFSGLQFPNYSSELNVNALELDDSALYLCARSLAGGQSGETQYFGPGTRLLVL.

The CDR3 sequence is CASSSRAGGFDTQYF. In nucleotides, the CDR3 is TGTGCCAGCAGCTCCCGGGCGGGGGGTTTCGATACGCAGTATTTT. The rearrangement joins TRBV5-4 to TRBJ2-3, with 8 bases that match TRBD2. Per germline, CDR1 SGHNT and CDR2 YYREEE (reference sequence). Unmatched junction bases numbered 9, after V lost 3 bases and J lost 6 bases. The CDR3 spans 15 residues.

The CDR3 DNA sequence: TGTGCCATCGGGCAGAATAATGAAAAACTGTTTTTT. Its protein product is CAIGQNNEKLFF. V usage is TRBV10-3 and J usage is TRBJ1-4; D is uncertain. The germline gives CDR1 ENHRY, CDR2 SYGVKD. This CDR3 spans 12 amino acids. Trimming took off 8 bases at V and 4 bases at J, with 8 bases between the two ends.